The 5 T cell receptor beta chains in this list originate from one sample, sequenced in a study of cytomegalovirus exposure and HLA in healthy donors. PCR used 60 Vbeta primers and 13 Jbeta primers. Sequenced by immunoSEQ multiplex PCR; TCRdb stores in-frame clones only, minus some. The sample lists about 170,000 clones, about three quarters occurring once. The sequenced material came from PBMCs. The receptors originated from a woman aged 30 to 39 in good health and CMV-seropositive.

This chain links TRBV9 with TRBJ2-1; TRBD2 aligns across 8 bases. Per the germline V gene, CDR1 is SGDLS and CDR2 is YYNGEE. The V gene end was trimmed by 0 bases and the J gene end by 7 bases; junction bases not matched to a gene: 6. The CDR3 is 15 amino acids. The CDR3 sequence: CASSVASGSWNEQFF. CDR3 in DNA: TGTGCCAGCAGCGTAGCAAGCGGGAGTTGGAATGAGCAGTTCTTC.

This chain links TRBV5-1 with TRBJ2-7; a possible D gene is TRBD1 (5 bases). CDR3 length equals 15 residues. V lost 3 bases, J lost 4 bases, and 17 bases lay in between. Germline V gene data show CDR1 as SGHRS and CDR2 as YFSETQ. The CDR3 coding sequence is TGCGCCAGCAGCTGGGCCCAGGGTGGACCGTACGAGCAGTACTTC. This sequence encodes CASSWAQGGPYEQYF.

This chain links TRBV29-1 with TRBJ2-7, with 7 bases lining up with TRBD1. The J segment lost 4 bases and the V segment lost 6 bases, leaving 3 bases of the junction unmatched. This CDR3 has 11 amino acids. CDR1 SQVTM and CDR2 ANQGSEA come from the germline V gene. The CDR3 region is CSVGTVYEQYF. CDR3 nucleotides: TGCAGCGTAGGGACAGTGTACGAGCAGTACTTC.

The CDR3 DNA sequence: TGTGCCAGCAGCTTGGAGTCTGCGGTCGGGGTCCAAGAGACCCAGTACTTC. Translating gives CASSLESAVGVQETQYF. The chain combines TRBV13 with TRBJ2-5, with D tentatively TRBD2 (5 bases). V dropped 3 bases and J dropped 1 base, with 18 bases sitting between them. This CDR3 region has 17 residues. The germline V gene has CDR1 PRHDT and CDR2 FYEKMQ (reference sequence).

This sequence joins TRBV4-3 and TRBJ2-5; the match to TRBD2 covers 10 bases. The CDR3 extends over 16 amino acids. Germline assignment: CDR1 LGHNA and CDR2 YSLEER. V lost 1 base, J lost 5 bases, and 7 bases stayed unmatched. This CDR3 reads CASSQVSGRALETQYF. In nucleotides, the CDR3 is TGCGCCAGCAGCCAAGTGAGCGGGAGGGCCTTGGAGACCCAGTACTTC.